These 32 T cell receptor beta chains came from one sample sequenced in a study of OX40 agonist ivuxolimab in advanced cancers. Using immunoSEQ multiplex PCR, the repertoire was profiled, and TCRdb retains in-frame clones only, with some absent. In the table there are roughly 53,000 clones, 70% to 90% of which are singletons. The sequenced sample was CD4+ or CD8+ T cells sorted from blood, obtained in a trial of the OX40 agonist ivuxolimab. These TCRs come from an adult with an advanced solid tumor such as melanoma, head and neck, liver or kidney cancer.

The chain is built from TRBV19 and TRBJ2-7, with 9 bases matching TRBD2. The CDR3 runs 14 residues. Germline CDR1 is LNHDA and CDR2 is SQIVND (reference sequence). V was clipped by 2 bases and J by 2 bases; unmatched bases: 1. The CDR3 region has the DNA TGTGCCAGTAGTATACTAGCGGGGACCTACGAGCAGTACTTC. Translated, it gives CASSILAGTYEQYF.

This clone appeared a few times. The chain links TRBV5-1 to TRBJ2-1, with 12 bases lining up with TRBD2. The CDR3 runs to 16 residues. Germline assignment: CDR1 SGHRS and CDR2 YFSETQ. After removal of 1 base from V and 7 bases from J, the junction contained 6 bases not matched to a gene. The CDR3 sequence: CASSLRLAGDPNEQFF. CDR3 sequence (DNA): TGCGCCAGCAGCTTGCGACTAGCGGGAGATCCTAATGAGCAGTTCTTC.

The chain joins TRBV20-1 to TRBJ1-1; TRBD1 might be the D (5 bases). Germline V lookup: CDR1 DFQATT, CDR2 SNEGSKA (reference sequence). Trimming cost V 1 base and J 10 bases, with 10 bases left between them. The length of the CDR3 is 11 residues. The CDR3 DNA sequence: TGCAGTGCTAGAGGGGGCGGGGGAGCTTTCTTT. Its protein is CSARGGGGAFF.

This clone was picked up one time. The gene calls are TRBV18 and TRBJ1-5; a weak D match, TRBD1 (5 bases). V was trimmed by 2 bases and J by 7 bases, leaving 12 bases between them. CDR1 is KGHSH and CDR2 is LQKENI in the germline V gene. This CDR3 has 14 amino acids. CDR3 DNA sequence: TGTGCCAGCTCACCAGGTAGGGGCGAACAGCCCCAGCATTTT. Translating gives CASSPGRGEQPQHF. Filled out from reference TRBV18 and TRBJ1-5, the complete variable domain reads NAGVMQNPRHLVRRRGQEARLRCSPMKGHSHVYWYRQLPEEGLKFMVYLQKENIIDESGMPKERFSAEFPKEGPSILRIQQVVRGDSAAYFCASSPGRGEQPQHFGDGTRLSIL.

The rearrangement links TRBV15 to TRBJ1-1, with 7 positions matching TRBD1. This CDR3 has 15 amino acids. The junction had 5 bases not matched to a gene; V was cut back by 3 bases and J by 1 base. Germline values: CDR1 LNHNV, CDR2 YYDKDF (reference sequence). In DNA, the CDR3 is TGTGCCACCAGCAGCAAAAACAGGGGGAACACTGAAGCTTTCTTT. Translation gives CATSSKNRGNTEAFF.

The rearrangement uses TRBV4-3 and TRBJ2-2; 15 bases are a match to TRBD2. Germline-derived CDR1 and CDR2 are LGHNA and YSLEER. CDR3 size: 18 residues. The ends lost 4 bases at V and 3 bases at J; junction bases unmatched: 6. The CDR3 region is CASSRGLAGGRDTGELFF. The CDR3 DNA reads as TGCGCCAGCAGCCGGGGACTAGCGGGAGGTCGGGACACCGGGGAGCTGTTTTTT.

The genes are TRBV27 and TRBJ2-2; D is perhaps TRBD2 (6 bases). In germline, CDR1 is MNHEY, CDR2 SMNVEV (reference sequence). The CDR3 has 15 residues. Trimming took off 5 bases at V and 4 bases at J, with 14 bases between the two ends. The CDR3 DNA follows: TGTGCCAGCAGTGGTAGCGGCACCATCACCGGGGAGCTGTTTTTT. Its translation: CASSGSGTITGELFF.

The chain uses TRBV28 and TRBJ2-3, with unresolved D. Germline CDR1 and CDR2: MDHEN and SYDVKM. V shed 6 bases and J shed 3 bases, with 4 bases lying between them. The CDR3 is made up of 11 amino acids. The CDR3 reads CASRETDTQYF. DNA for the CDR3: TGTGCCAGCAGGGAAACAGATACGCAGTATTTT. The variable domain in full, with the rest retrieved from reference TRBV28 and TRBJ2-3, is DVKVTQSSRYLVKRTGEKVFLECVQDMDHENMFWYRQDPGLGLRLIYFSYDVKMKEKGDIPEGYSVSREKKERFSLILESASTNQTSMYLCASRETDTQYFGPGTRLTVL.

This sequence joins TRBV11-3 and TRBJ2-1; D possibly corresponds to TRBD1 (6 bases). V shed 5 bases and J shed 15 bases, with 17 bases lying between them. This CDR3 has 12 residues. The germline CDR1 and CDR2 sequences are SGHNT and YENEEA. The CDR3 protein is CASSPPGELPFF. For the CDR3, the DNA is TGTGCCAGCAGCCCCCCAGGGGAGCTTCCGTTCTTC.

The CDR3 region is CASSLINRDNEQFF. Written as DNA, the CDR3 is TGTGCCAGCAGCCTCATTAACCGAGACAATGAGCAGTTCTTC. The chain has TRBV7-9 and TRBJ2-1, with D unresolved. This CDR3 has 14 amino acids. Germline loops: CDR1 SEHNR, CDR2 FQNEAQ (reference sequence). Trimming removed 5 bases from V and 5 bases from J, with 13 bases in between.

The chain carries TRBV28 and TRBJ1-6; D might be TRBD1 (5 bases). Trimming pared 8 bases from V and 7 bases from J, leaving 15 bases between. CDR3 length: 14 residues. Per the germline V gene, CDR1 is MDHEN and CDR2 is SYDVKM. CDR3 region: CASLRGRVNSPLHF. As DNA, the CDR3 is TGTGCCAGCTTAAGGGGCAGGGTAAATTCACCCCTCCACTTT.

This chain joins TRBV7-7 and TRBJ2-5, with a tentative D call TRBD2 (6 bases). Germline CDR1 SSHAT, CDR2 FNYEAQ (reference sequence). This CDR3 spans 17 amino acids. With 2 bases removed from V and 5 bases from J, the gap between germline ends came to 21 bases. The CDR3 reads CASSLRLMGGIGETQYF. The CDR3 DNA reads as TGTGCCAGCAGCTTACGTCTGATGGGGGGTATCGGGGAGACCCAGTACTTC.

The chain is built from TRBV6-1 and TRBJ2-1, with 9 positions matching TRBD2. Germline V gene sequence: CDR1 MNHNS, CDR2 SASEGT. There are 16 residues in the CDR3. V lost 3 bases to trimming and J lost 5 bases; unmatched junction nucleotides: 8. This CDR3 is CASSDRAAGGNNEQFF. The CDR3 DNA follows: TGTGCCAGCAGTGACAGGGCGGCGGGAGGGAACAATGAGCAGTTCTTC.

The gene calls are TRBV23-1 and TRBJ2-6; TRBD1 might be the D (6 bases). Being an ORF, TRBV23-1 has a function that is uncertain. The V gene lost 9 bases and the J gene lost 0 bases, with 15 bases spanning the gap. The CDR3 is 16 residues long. CDR3 nucleotides: TGCGCCAGACCACAGGGATCCGGCTCTGGGGCCAACGTCCTGACTTTC. Amino acid sequence: CARPQGSGSGANVLTF.

This clone was observed once. This chain connects TRBV5-1 to TRBJ1-1, with 10 bases identical to TRBD1. V lost 4 bases, J lost 10 bases, and 13 bases stayed unmatched. The CDR3 length is 15 residues. Looked up from germline, CDR1 is SGHRS and CDR2 is YFSETQ. The CDR3: CASSPGTGETRIAFF. CDR3 sequence (DNA): TGCGCCAGCAGCCCCGGGACAGGGGAGACTCGGATAGCTTTCTTT.

The chain is built from TRBV27 and TRBJ1-5, with D possibly matching TRBD1 (5 bases). CDR3 length: 16 amino acids. From germline, CDR1 is MNHEY and CDR2 SMNVEV (reference sequence). The V gene lost 3 bases and the J gene lost 6 bases, with 18 bases spanning the gap. CDR3 in DNA: TGTGCCAGCAGTTTGAGGGCCCCTGGGGGTAGTCAGCCCCAGCATTTT. This translates into CASSLRAPGGSQPQHF.

The chain uses TRBV7-9 and TRBJ2-2; D not certain. The CDR3 runs 13 residues. Trimming pared 5 bases from V and 3 bases from J, leaving 7 bases between. Germline assignment: CDR1 SEHNR and CDR2 FQNEAQ (reference sequence). The CDR3 nucleotides are TGTGCCAGCAGCCGTCTGGACACCGGGGAGCTGTTTTTT. Translated, it gives CASSRLDTGELFF.

The chain uses TRBV9 and TRBJ2-7; D perhaps matches TRBD2 (7 bases). The V gene's germline CDR1 is SGDLS and CDR2 YYNGEE. Trimming pared 5 bases from V and 2 bases from J, leaving 17 bases between. The CDR3 spans 15 residues. CDR3 sequence: CASSESGGQPYEQYF. The CDR3 DNA reads as TGTGCCAGCAGTGAATCGGGAGGACAGCCCTACGAGCAGTACTTC.

CDR3: CAISESGTGTYEQYF. Here the CDR3 DNA reads TGTGCCATCAGTGAGTCTGGGACAGGGACCTACGAGCAGTACTTC. The rearrangement uses TRBV10-3 and TRBJ2-7; 9 bases map to TRBD1. Germline V gene sequence: CDR1 ENHRY, CDR2 SYGVKD. The ends lost 0 bases at V and 2 bases at J; junction bases unmatched: 2. The CDR3 runs 15 residues.

J is TRBJ2-1 and V is TRBV5-4; D is possibly TRBD2 (5 bases). Deletions cut 3 bases from V and 1 base from J, with 11 bases between. Per the germline V gene, CDR1 is SGHNT and CDR2 is YYREEE (reference sequence). The CDR3 has 15 amino acids. CDR3 in DNA: TGTGCCAGCAGCTCGAGGGCTTTTTCCTACAATGAGCAGTTCTTC. Translation gives CASSSRAFSYNEQFF.

The J gene is TRBJ2-7, the V gene TRBV12-5; TRBD1 matches 8 bases. The CDR3 has 13 residues. In germline, CDR1 is LGHNT, CDR2 FRNRAP. V gave up 7 bases and J gave up 3 bases; unmatched junction bases: 5. The CDR3 DNA is TGTGCTAGTGCTCAGGGGGCATACTACGAGCAGTACTTC. Its translation: CASAQGAYYEQYF.

This chain joins TRBV5-8 and TRBJ1-2, with D perhaps TRBD1 (5 bases). The germline V and J ends were trimmed by 4 bases and 4 bases, with 17 bases remaining between them. Per germline, CDR1 SGHTS and CDR2 YDEGEE. The CDR3 has 15 residues. For the CDR3, the DNA is TGTGCCAGCAGCCCGGACACCCTAGGGCCCTATGGCTACACCTTC. Encoded protein: CASSPDTLGPYGYTF.

The V call is TRBV7-6, the J call TRBJ2-1, with 7 bases fitting TRBD1. With V trimmed by 5 bases and J by 9 bases, 4 bases remained unmatched. Germline V gene sequence: CDR1 SGHVS, CDR2 FNYEAQ. The CDR3 has 12 residues. CDR3 sequence: CASSQQGSEQFF. The CDR3 DNA reads as TGTGCCAGCAGCCAACAGGGGTCTGAGCAGTTCTTC.

The chain uses TRBV5-5 and TRBJ2-7, with unresolved D. The V gene's germline CDR1 is SGHKS and CDR2 YYEKEE (reference sequence). The length of the CDR3 is 16 residues. The V and J ends lost 4 bases and 2 bases respectively, with 19 bases between them. The CDR3 DNA reads TGTGCCAGCAGCCCGACGATCCGAGCCGACACCTACGAGCAGTACTTC. It specifies CASSPTIRADTYEQYF.

The chain recombines TRBV5-4 with TRBJ1-2; perhaps TRBD1 as D (6 bases). The germline V and J ends were trimmed by 1 base and 8 bases, with 9 bases remaining between them. The CDR3 sequence is 12 residues long. The germline CDR1 and CDR2 sequences are SGHNT and YYREEE (reference sequence). CDR3 sequence reads: CASSLQGYGYTF. CDR3 DNA sequence: TGTGCCAGCAGCTTGCAGGGGTACGGCTACACCTTC.

The rearrangement uses TRBV28 and TRBJ1-1, with a possible D match to TRBD1 (5 bases). The CDR3 has 14 amino acids. Germline V gene sequence: CDR1 MDHEN, CDR2 SYDVKM. The V and J ends lost 3 bases and 6 bases respectively, with 14 bases between them. This chain's CDR3 is CASSFIRGASEAFF. In nucleotides, the CDR3 is TGTGCCAGCAGTTTCATACGGGGCGCATCTGAAGCTTTCTTT.

The chain couples TRBV2 to TRBJ1-5; no definite D call. Germline V lookup: CDR1 SNHLY, CDR2 FYNNEI. The CDR3 has 15 amino acids. Trimming took 2 bases from V and 4 from J, leaving 12 bases between them. Written as DNA, the CDR3 is TGTGCCAGCAGTGAACAACAAATCAATAATCAGCCCCAGCATTTT. Protein sequence: CASSEQQINNQPQHF.

The CDR3: CASSKGSAESSYEQYF. The CDR3, as DNA: TGTGCCAGCAGCAAAGGGTCGGCGGAGAGCTCCTACGAGCAGTACTTC. This chain uses TRBV21-1 with TRBJ2-7; TRBD2 reflects the table's D call only, with no check against the DNA. TRBV21-1 represents a pseudogene. The CDR3 length is 16 residues.

The V gene is TRBV6-5, the J gene TRBJ2-5; 9 bases align to TRBD2. CDR1 is MNHEY, CDR2 SVGAGI, per germline. This CDR3 comprises 13 residues. J was trimmed by 5 bases and V by 11 bases; bases with no gene match: 9. CDR3 loop: CAASSGNRETQYF. The CDR3 bases are TGTGCCGCGTCTAGCGGGAACCGGGAGACCCAGTACTTC.

This chain connects TRBV5-1 to TRBJ2-1; TRBD2 is a possible D gene (6 bases). With 1 base removed from V and 6 bases from J, the gap between germline ends came to 14 bases. The CDR3 runs to 15 residues. CDR1 and CDR2 from the germline V gene are SGHRS and YFSETQ. Here the CDR3 reads CASSLTSIGSNEQFF. The CDR3, as DNA: TGCGCCAGCAGCTTGACTAGCATCGGCTCCAATGAGCAGTTCTTC.

The V call is TRBV5-6, the J call TRBJ1-2, with 8 bases matching TRBD1. V shed 0 bases and J 4 bases; nucleotides not matched to a gene: 8. The germline gives CDR1 SGHDT, CDR2 YYEEEE. The CDR3 contains 16 residues. CDR3: CASSLVGDRKSYGYTF. As DNA, the CDR3 is TGTGCCAGCAGCTTGGTAGGGGACAGGAAATCCTATGGCTACACCTTC.

The chain links TRBV15 to TRBJ2-7, with TRBD1 matching 9 bases. V was clipped by 5 bases and J by 6 bases; unmatched bases: 2. Looked up from germline, CDR1 is LNHNV and CDR2 is YYDKDF (reference sequence). The CDR3 loop spans 12 amino acids. CDR3: CATSGTGSEQYF. The CDR3 DNA is TGTGCCACCAGCGGGACAGGGAGCGAGCAGTACTTC.